Listed below are T cell receptor beta chains from one sample, sequenced in a study of blood T cell repertoires in COVID-19. Produced via immunoSEQ multiplex PCR; TCRdb's table is partial and in-frame only. Of under 550,000 clones in the sample, around nine tenths were seen once. Sequenced input: peripheral blood. These receptors all stem from a man aged 18 to 30 with COVID-19, enrolled during active disease. Both conserved end residues are part of each CDR3. Fields, in order: clone size, J gene, V gene, D gene, CDR3 DNA, CDR3 protein. A D gene is named only where the DNA matches it firmly. Not all rows give a size; the values are once, few, many and, for expanded clones, a class.

>.|TRBJ1-3|TRBV7-6|.
TGTGCCAGCAGCTTAGCGTCGGTTACTGGAAACACCATATATTTT
CASSLASVTGNTIYF
>.|TRBJ2-3|TRBV19|TRBD1
TGTGCCAGTAACTCGGGGACAGCCACAGATACGCAGTATTTT
CASNSGTATDTQYF
>.|TRBJ2-3|TRBV2|TRBD1
TGTGCCAGCGGGCAGGGGGCAACTGATACGCAGTATTTT
CASGQGATDTQYF
>.|TRBJ1-1|TRBV6-2/TRBV6-3|TRBD1
TGTGCCAGCAGTTTTGGGGGGACAGGGTCAACTGAAGCTTTCTTT
CASSFGGTGSTEAFF
>.|TRBJ2-7|TRBV4-1|TRBD2
TGCGCCAGCAGCCCTCTCCTAGCGGTCATGGACGAGCAGTACTTC
CASSPLLAVMDEQYF
>.|TRBJ2-3|TRBV14|.
TGTGCCAGCAGCTGGGCTGATACGCAGTATTTT
CASSWADTQYF
>.|TRBJ1-2|TRBV6-5|TRBD1
TGTGCCAGCAGCATGACAGGGATTACCTATGGCTACACCTTC
CASSMTGITYGYTF
>.|TRBJ1-6|TRBV27|TRBD1
TGTGCCAGCAGGTCAGAACCGGGACAGGGTAATTCACCCCTCCACTTT
CASRSEPGQGNSPLHF
>.|TRBJ2-5|TRBV7-9|.
TGTGCCAGCAGGTCAGGGGGGCTCGGGGAGACCCAGTACTTC
CASRSGGLGETQYF
>.|TRBJ2-5|TRBV11-2|.
TGTGCCAGCAGCTTAGTACTGGCGGGTCGAGAGACCCAGTACTTC
CASSLVLAGRETQYF
>.|TRBJ2-2|TRBV18|.
TGTGCCAGCTCACCCCGAGCAAGGGGGTTAAGCGGGGAGCTGTTTTTT
CASSPRARGLSGELFF
>.|TRBJ2-7|TRBV25-1|.
TGTGCCAGCAGTGAGGGCCTAGCTAGCTCCTACGAGCAGTACTTC
CASSEGLASSYEQYF
>.|TRBJ1-5|TRBV2|TRBD1
TGTGCCAGCAGTCTTACAGGGGAAGGTCAGCCCCAGCATTTT
CASSLTGEGQPQHF
>.|TRBJ2-2|TRBV18|TRBD1
TGTGCCAGTCGTTTGACAGGGACGCCGAACACCGGGGAGCTGTTTTTT
CASRLTGTPNTGELFF
>.|TRBJ1-5|TRBV24-1|.
TGTGCCACCACCCGGGACACACAGCATTTT
CATTRDTQHF
>.|TRBJ2-7|TRBV5-1|.
TGCGCCAGCAGCTTGGAACGGGGGTACGAGCAGTACTTC
CASSLERGYEQYF
>once|TRBJ1-5|TRBV6-5|TRBD1
TGTGCCAGCAGTTGGGACAGGGTTGATCAGCCCCAGCATTTT
CASSWDRVDQPQHF
>.|TRBJ2-3|TRBV2|TRBD2
TGTGCCAGCAGTGGAGCGGGAGCTTGGACAGATACGCAGTATTTT
CASSGAGAWTDTQYF
>.|TRBJ2-1|TRBV9|TRBD1
TGTGCCAGCAGCGTAGCTACAGGGGGTTCCTACAATGAGCAGTTCTTC
CASSVATGGSYNEQFF
>.|TRBJ2-7|TRBV5-4|TRBD2
TGTGCCAGCAACGCGGGGGGGGCAACCTACGAGCAGTACTTC
CASNAGGATYEQYF
>.|TRBJ2-3|TRBV3-1/TRBV3-2|.
TGTGCCAGCAGCCAAGATTTTAAGCGTGTCTTCACAGATACGCAGTATTTT
CASSQDFKRVFTDTQYF
>once|TRBJ1-3|TRBV5-6|.
TGTGCCAGCAGCTTGGGCTATCCTGCCCCCTTATATTTT
CASSLGYPAPLYF
>.|TRBJ2-7|TRBV5-1|.
TGCGCCAGCAGCTTGGGACAGGAGCAGTACTTC
CASSLGQEQYF
>.|TRBJ2-3|TRBV19|TRBD1
TGTGCCAGTAGTATAGGGACAGGGGGCGGAGATACGCAGTATTTT
CASSIGTGGGDTQYF
>.|TRBJ1-1|TRBV13|TRBD1
TGTGCCAGCAGCGTCCGGGACAGGGGAAGGACTGAAGCTTTCTTT
CASSVRDRGRTEAFF
>.|TRBJ2-5|TRBV7-2|TRBD1
TGTGCCAGCAGCAGACGAGGGGGCCTGGGTGAGACCCAGTACTTC
CASSRRGGLGETQYF
>.|TRBJ2-1|TRBV18|.
TGTGCCAGCTCACCGTTGTCTAGGGGGTCCAATGAGCAGTTCTTC
CASSPLSRGSNEQFF
>.|TRBJ1-6|TRBV6-1|.
TGTGCCAGCAGTGAAGAACGGGGGTTCGGGAATTCACCCCTCCACTTT
CASSEERGFGNSPLHF
>.|TRBJ2-7|TRBV5-5|.
TGTGCCAGCAGCTTAGGTAACCAGGCCTACGAGCAGTACTTC
CASSLGNQAYEQYF
>.|TRBJ2-1|TRBV3-1/TRBV3-2|TRBD2
TGTGCCAGCAGCCAAGTGGCGGGAGGGCCCTACAATGAGCAGTTCTTC
CASSQVAGGPYNEQFF
>.|TRBJ2-3|TRBV2|.
TGTGCCAGCACATTCACAGATACGCAGTATTTT
CASTFTDTQYF
>.|TRBJ2-3|TRBV13|.
TGTGCCAGCAGAGAAAGGAGGATTGGGTCGGATACGCAGTATTTT
CASRERRIGSDTQYF
>once|TRBJ1-5|TRBV24-1|.
TGTGCCACCAGTAATCAGGATCAGCCCCAGCATTTT
CATSNQDQPQHF
>.|TRBJ2-5|TRBV18|TRBD1
TGTGCCAGCTCACGCGCGACAGGGGGCGAGGAGACCCAGTACTTC
CASSRATGGEETQYF
>.|TRBJ1-1|TRBV4-1|.
TGCGCCAGCAGCCCCGACAGCTTCCTTTTGATGAACACTGAAGCTTTCTTT
CASSPDSFLLMNTEAFF
>once|TRBJ2-1|TRBV10-3|.
TGTGCCATCAGTGACCGCTTACCGGGTCCCGGAAGGGGCAATGAGCAGTTCTTC
CAISDRLPGPGRGNEQFF
>.|TRBJ2-1|TRBV5-4|TRBD2
TGTGCCAGCAGCTCCCGGGTAGCGGGTAACAATGAGCAGTTCTTC
CASSSRVAGNNEQFF
>.|TRBJ1-6|TRBV15|.
TGTGCCACCAGCAAGGGGGGGGTCAGGGCTTCTAATTCACCCCTCCACTTT
CATSKGGVRASNSPLHF
>.|TRBJ1-5|TRBV19|TRBD1
TGTGCCAGTAGTACACCCCCGGGACAGGCTTTGAAGAGGCGGTATCAGCCCCAGCATTTT
CASSTPPGQALKRRYQPQHF
>.|TRBJ2-5|TRBV11-2|.
TGTGCCAGCAGCGGCCTAGCGTCAGCCCTCTTAGGAGTGACCCAGTACTTC
CASSGLASALLGVTQYF
>.|TRBJ2-7|TRBV2|.
TGTGCCAGCAGTGCAGCCCTTGAACTAGAGCAGTACTTC
CASSAALELEQYF
>.|TRBJ2-5|TRBV5-1|TRBD2
TGCGCCAGCAGCTTGGCCAGTCTAGCGGGACGTTCCCAAGAGACCCAGTACTTC
CASSLASLAGRSQETQYF
>.|TRBJ1-4|TRBV5-1|TRBD1
TGCGCCAGCAGTCTTACACAGGGGATGGAACTGTTTTTT
CASSLTQGMELFF
>.|TRBJ2-2|TRBV6-5|TRBD2
TGTGCCAGCAGTAGATTAGCGGGTACCACCGGGGAGCTGTTTTTT
CASSRLAGTTGELFF
>once|TRBJ2-6|TRBV24-1|TRBD1
TGTGCCACCAGCGGACAGGGCGGTAGTGGGGCCAACGTCCTGACTTTC
CATSGQGGSGANVLTF
>.|TRBJ2-7|TRBV7-9|TRBD1
TGTGCCAGCAGGCCGACAGGGAAAGAGCAGTACTTC
CASRPTGKEQYF
>.|TRBJ1-5|TRBV5-8|TRBD1
TGTGCCAGCAGCCCCGGGACAGGGGGCATATATAGCAATCAGCCCCAGCATTTT
CASSPGTGGIYSNQPQHF
>.|TRBJ1-4|TRBV4-2|.
TGTGCCAGCAGCCAAGATTTGGGGCAGGGGCCGAATGAAAAACTGTTTTTT
CASSQDLGQGPNEKLFF
>.|TRBJ2-7|TRBV27|TRBD2
TGTGCCAGCAGTTTAGGTCTAGCGGTGCCCTACGAGCAGTACTTC
CASSLGLAVPYEQYF